The rows below give T cell receptor beta chains drawn from one sample of a study of somatic mutations in cytotoxic T cells in rheumatoid arthritis. Data came from immunoSEQ multiplex PCR; TCRdb stores just in-frame clones and leaves some out. The data contain some 10,000 clones, over 75% of them seen just once; the ten biggest clones take up about a fifth. The material sequenced was CD8+ T cells sorted from blood. The receptors shown here come from a man between 50 and 59 years old in good health. Both conserved end residues are trimmed from each CDR3. D genes are given only for firm matches. The size of a clone is reported for some rows only, either as once, few or many, or as a class for expanded clones.

cdr3_length: 13
v_call: TRBV28
j_call: TRBJ2-1
d_call: TRBD2
clone_size: .
cdr3_aa: ASSLPAGGINEQF

cdr3_length: 12
v_call: TRBV15
j_call: TRBJ2-3
d_call: .
clone_size: .
cdr3_aa: ATSPVRARDTQY

cdr3_length: 15
v_call: TRBV9
j_call: TRBJ2-1
d_call: .
clone_size: .
cdr3_aa: ASSLLPGRGNYNEQF

cdr3_length: 15
v_call: TRBV19
j_call: TRBJ1-2
d_call: TRBD1
clone_size: .
cdr3_aa: ASSIKVTGWKNYGYT

cdr3_length: 9
v_call: TRBV27
j_call: TRBJ2-7
d_call: .
clone_size: .
cdr3_aa: ASSGAYEQY

cdr3_length: 13
v_call: TRBV4-3
j_call: TRBJ2-7
d_call: TRBD2
clone_size: .
cdr3_aa: ASSQDTGGPAEQY

cdr3_length: 10
v_call: TRBV10-3
j_call: TRBJ1-2
d_call: .
clone_size: .
cdr3_aa: AILTANYGYT

cdr3_length: 11
v_call: TRBV5-4
j_call: TRBJ1-1
d_call: .
clone_size: .
cdr3_aa: ASSPLGGTEAF

cdr3_length: 14
v_call: TRBV19
j_call: TRBJ2-7
d_call: TRBD1
clone_size: .
cdr3_aa: ASSMDRDRGTYEQY

cdr3_length: 11
v_call: TRBV6-5
j_call: TRBJ2-1
d_call: .
clone_size: .
cdr3_aa: ASSYERGTEQF

cdr3_length: 13
v_call: TRBV4-1
j_call: TRBJ1-2
d_call: .
clone_size: .
cdr3_aa: ASSLSRDTNYGYT

cdr3_length: 13
v_call: TRBV4-1
j_call: TRBJ2-7
d_call: TRBD1
clone_size: .
cdr3_aa: ASSQVGTGIYEQY

cdr3_length: 13
v_call: TRBV6-6
j_call: TRBJ2-3
d_call: TRBD1
clone_size: once
cdr3_aa: ASNHPTGTTDTQY

cdr3_length: 12
v_call: TRBV7-9
j_call: TRBJ2-1
d_call: TRBD2
clone_size: .
cdr3_aa: AILAGGLYNEQF

cdr3_length: 16
v_call: TRBV7-2
j_call: TRBJ2-3
d_call: TRBD2
clone_size: .
cdr3_aa: ASSLAGTSGDFTDTQY

cdr3_length: 12
v_call: TRBV5-6
j_call: TRBJ2-3
d_call: .
clone_size: .
cdr3_aa: ASSSGKGTDTQY

cdr3_length: 13
v_call: TRBV5-1
j_call: TRBJ2-1
d_call: TRBD1
clone_size: .
cdr3_aa: ASSPGTGEYNEQF

cdr3_length: 13
v_call: TRBV14
j_call: TRBJ2-5
d_call: TRBD1
clone_size: .
cdr3_aa: ASSQEARGLETQY

cdr3_length: 12
v_call: TRBV6-5
j_call: TRBJ2-7
d_call: .
clone_size: .
cdr3_aa: ASSYSVSFYEQY

cdr3_length: 12
v_call: TRBV9
j_call: TRBJ2-7
d_call: .
clone_size: .
cdr3_aa: ASSPRGGGYEQY

cdr3_length: 15
v_call: TRBV30
j_call: TRBJ2-7
d_call: TRBD2
clone_size: .
cdr3_aa: ASTLGLAGEIHDEQY

cdr3_length: 15
v_call: TRBV11-2
j_call: TRBJ1-2
d_call: TRBD1
clone_size: .
cdr3_aa: ASSLDGTGATNYGYT

cdr3_length: 12
v_call: TRBV4-1
j_call: TRBJ2-7
d_call: TRBD2
clone_size: .
cdr3_aa: ASSQAGGRDEQY

cdr3_length: 12
v_call: TRBV27
j_call: TRBJ1-2
d_call: .
clone_size: .
cdr3_aa: ASSPRGGYYGYT

cdr3_length: 15
v_call: TRBV4-3
j_call: TRBJ2-3
d_call: .
clone_size: .
cdr3_aa: ASSPVPLPESTDTQY

cdr3_length: 13
v_call: TRBV10-3
j_call: TRBJ2-7
d_call: .
clone_size: .
cdr3_aa: AISESPGLLDEQY

cdr3_length: 13
v_call: TRBV27
j_call: TRBJ1-5
d_call: TRBD1
clone_size: .
cdr3_aa: ASSPAGQIFRPQH